The sequence of this T cell receptor beta chain was determined in a study of monozygotic twins with inflammatory bowel disease. Broader study findings: The analysis failed to separate different T cell subtypes. Support was absent for any single strong signal or clonotype linked to IBD.

The germline V gene has CDR1 SEHNR and CDR2 FQNEAQ (reference sequence). There are 14 residues in the CDR3. cDNA synthesis was performed in eight separate reactions for each sample. From the 5' RACE reads, TCRdb lists one entry per CDR3 protein and no DNA. The sample includes over 150,000 distinct CDR3 sequences. Comments on this clonotype: Its matching antigen is unknown.

The TCR originated in a human donor with ulcerative colitis or Crohn's disease, or a healthy co-twin of an affected twin (not recorded which). Sequencing input: blood. This chain connects TRBV7-9 to TRBJ2-7; the D call of TRBD1 rests on TCRdb alone, since no DNA is present to check it. The CDR3 is CASSDWDRGYEQYF. Complete variable domain (other parts from reference TRBV7-9 and TRBJ2-7): DTGVSQNPRHKITKRGQNVTFRCDPISEHNRLYWYRQTLGQGPEFLTYFQNEAQLEKSRLLSDRFSAERPKGSFSTLEIQRTEQGDSAMYLCASSDWDRGYEQYFGPGTRLTVT.